The 19 T cell receptor beta chains reported below all come from one sample, sequenced in a study of Ad26.COV2.S vaccination and SARS-CoV-2 variants (dated by TCRdb to about 2021). Libraries were built with the immunoSEQ multiplex PCR assay. Not all clones reach the TCRdb copy of this immuneACCESS table, which keeps in-frame sequences only. Checked studies attribute under half of the gap to unresolved V genes and leave the rest unexplained. This sample holds roughly 420,000 clones; roughly 88% were observed only once. 3.6% of the sample rests with the top ten. The treatment or condition label corresponds to: roughly 18 received Ad26.COV2.S at low or high dose, single or two shots; five or six received placebo; per-sample allocation not given. For vaccine and placebo recipients, repertoires were sequenced using samples collected on day 63 after the first injection. The input for sequencing was peripheral blood, taken in a trial of Ad26.COV2.S vaccine versus placebo. These receptor sequences come from a person between 18 and 65 years old who received the Ad26.COV2.S COVID-19 vaccine or a placebo.

This chain uses TRBV5-1 with TRBJ2-5, with 7 bases lining up with TRBD1. CDR1 is SGHRS, CDR2 YFSETQ, per germline. The J segment lost 2 bases and the V segment lost 3 bases, leaving 4 bases of the junction unmatched. The length of the CDR3 is 14 residues. CDR3 nucleotide sequence: TGCGCCAGCAGCTCGGGACAGCAGCAAGAGACCCAGTACTTC. This translates into CASSSGQQQETQYF. The full variable domain, with the rest looked up from reference TRBV5-1 and TRBJ2-5, is KAGVTQTPRYLIKTRGQQVTLSCSPISGHRSVSWYQQTPGQGLQFLFEYFSETQRNKGNFPGRFSGRQFSNSRSEMNVSTLELGDSALYLCASSSGQQQETQYFGPGTRLLVL.

The rearrangement joins TRBV5-1 to TRBJ1-2, with D perhaps TRBD1 (6 bases). Germline loops: CDR1 SGHRS, CDR2 YFSETQ. The CDR3 has 14 residues. With 1 base removed from V and 4 bases from J, the gap between germline ends came to 11 bases. CDR3 protein: CASSLRGDGYGYTF. DNA for the CDR3: TGCGCCAGCAGCTTGAGGGGGGACGGCTATGGCTACACCTTC.

The V call is TRBV9, the J call TRBJ2-5; no reliable D call. V was cut by 0 bases and J by 2 bases, with 8 bases left in between. This CDR3 region has 14 residues. Germline V lookup: CDR1 SGDLS, CDR2 YYNGEE. The CDR3 loop reads CASSVGAGQETQYF. The CDR3 bases are TGTGCCAGCAGCGTAGGCGCCGGTCAAGAGACCCAGTACTTC.

The chain's CDR3 is CASSFFGATDTQYF. CDR3 nucleotides: TGCGCCAGCAGCTTTTTCGGGGCCACAGATACGCAGTATTTT. The chain recombines TRBV5-1 with TRBJ2-3; either TRBD1 or TRBD2 may supply D (5 bases each). Germline CDR1 SGHRS, CDR2 YFSETQ. V was shortened by 2 bases and J by 2 bases, with 9 bases between the two germline ends. This CDR3 spans 14 amino acids.

The chain couples TRBV7-2 to TRBJ2-4; unclear D gene. The CDR3 length is 13 residues. Trimming removed 4 bases at V and 9 bases at J, with 13 bases between. Per germline, CDR1 SGHTA and CDR2 FQGNSA. The CDR3: CASSSDGLGIQYF. The CDR3 bases are TGTGCCAGCAGCTCGGACGGGCTGGGCATTCAGTACTTC.

The CDR3 spells CASRASGGHTYNEQFF. CDR3 bases: TGTGCCAGTAGAGCCTCCGGGGGGCACACCTACAATGAGCAGTTCTTC. The V call is TRBV19, the J call TRBJ2-1; possibly TRBD2 for D (7 bases). The V end was cut by 6 bases, the J end by 2 bases, with 17 bases between. The CDR3 is 16 residues long. Germline CDR1 is LNHDA and CDR2 is SQIVND (reference sequence).

The V and J genes are TRBV5-4 and TRBJ2-3; D not certain. The V gene's germline CDR1 is SGHNT and CDR2 YYREEE (reference sequence). With 0 bases removed from V and 5 bases from J, the gap between germline ends came to 7 bases. The CDR3 is 13 residues long. In DNA, the CDR3 is TGTGCCAGCAGCTTGGGTACGGGAGATACGCAGTATTTT. Residues: CASSLGTGDTQYF.

The chain combines TRBV3-1 (or the pseudogene TRBV3-2) with TRBJ2-7; D may be TRBD2 (5 bases). CDR1 is LGHDT and CDR2 is YNNKEL in the germline V gene (reference sequence). The CDR3 is 16 amino acids. The germline V and J ends were trimmed by 2 bases and 2 bases, with 16 bases remaining between them. The CDR3 sequence: CASSQSGRVVAYEQYF. CDR3 coding DNA: TGTGCCAGCAGCCAATCTGGGCGGGTGGTGGCCTACGAGCAGTACTTC.

V usage is TRBV27 and J usage is TRBJ1-5; 9 nucleotides agree with TRBD1. V gave up 2 bases and J gave up 1 base; unmatched junction bases: 6. CDR1 and CDR2 from the germline V gene are MNHEY and SMNVEV (reference sequence). The CDR3 sequence is 17 residues long. The CDR3: CASSLRYRGQSNQPQHF. The CDR3 nucleotides are TGTGCCAGCAGTTTACGATACAGGGGGCAAAGCAATCAGCCCCAGCATTTT.

The genes are TRBV5-8 and TRBJ2-2; D uncertain. This CDR3 comprises 14 residues. Germline V gene data show CDR1 as SGHTS and CDR2 as YDEGEE. Trimming pared 7 bases from V and 4 bases from J, leaving 14 bases between. The CDR3 DNA reads TGTGCCAGCCCTTGGTCCCCGGGCACCGGGGAGCTGTTTTTT. It codes for CASPWSPGTGELFF. Filled out from reference TRBV5-8 and TRBJ2-2, the complete variable domain reads EAGVTQSPTHLIKTRGQQATLRCSPISGHTSVYWYQQALGLGLQFLLWYDEGEERNRGNFPPRFSGRQFPNYSSELNVNALELEDSALYLCASPWSPGTGELFFGEGSRLTVL.

The V call is TRBV15, the J call TRBJ2-5, with a weak D call TRBD1 (5 bases). The CDR3 length is 16 residues. Trimming cost V 1 base and J 2 bases, with 14 bases left between them. Germline V lookup: CDR1 LNHNV, CDR2 YYDKDF (reference sequence). The CDR3 nucleotides read TGTGCCACCAGCAGAGGATTCGACAGCCAGCAAGAGACCCAGTACTTC. Translated, it gives CATSRGFDSQQETQYF.

The chain combines TRBV30 with TRBJ2-1, with D possibly matching TRBD1 (5 bases). This CDR3 region has 14 residues. V lost 2 bases and J 8 bases, leaving 16 bases between the germline ends. The V gene's germline CDR1 is GTSNPN and CDR2 SVGIG (reference sequence). CDR3 amino acids: CAWSPGSTTYEQFF. CDR3 DNA sequence: TGTGCCTGGAGTCCAGGGTCAACCACATATGAGCAGTTCTTC.

This rearrangement joins TRBV6-5 to TRBJ1-6; the D is unclear. The CDR3 has 14 amino acids. Germline CDR1 MNHEY, CDR2 SVGAGI. With 4 bases removed from V and 8 bases from J, the gap between germline ends came to 12 bases. CDR3 amino acids: CASSFLKKHSPLHF. The DNA of the CDR3 is TGTGCCAGCAGTTTTCTAAAGAAACATTCACCCCTCCACTTT.

This chain joins TRBV9 and TRBJ1-3; D is uncertain. Trimming stripped 0 bases from V and 0 bases from J, with 10 bases between. The CDR3 has 16 residues. Germline assignment: CDR1 SGDLS and CDR2 YYNGEE. The CDR3 loop is CASSVEADHSGNTIYF. As DNA, the CDR3 is TGTGCCAGCAGCGTAGAGGCTGATCACTCTGGAAACACCATATATTTT.

V is TRBV19 and J is TRBJ1-4; D gene unclear. The length of the CDR3 is 15 residues. Germline V gene lookup returns CDR1 LNHDA and CDR2 SQIVND (reference sequence). V was trimmed by 6 bases and J by 1 base, leaving 12 bases between them. Here the CDR3 reads CASSRLQQTNEKLFF. The CDR3 bases are TGTGCCAGTAGCCGCCTCCAACAAACTAATGAAAAACTGTTTTTT.

The chain employs TRBV28 and TRBJ2-7; D not resolved. Trimming cost V 1 base and J 2 bases, with 6 bases left between them. CDR3 length equals 13 residues. Germline loops: CDR1 MDHEN, CDR2 SYDVKM. CDR3 region: CASSLYGPYEQYF. DNA of the CDR3: TGTGCCAGCAGTTTATACGGCCCCTACGAGCAGTACTTC. Full variable domain (missing parts from reference TRBV28 and TRBJ2-7): DVKVTQSSRYLVKRTGEKVFLECVQDMDHENMFWYRQDPGLGLRLIYFSYDVKMKEKGDIPEGYSVSREKKERFSLILESASTNQTSMYLCASSLYGPYEQYFGPGTRLTVT.

This chain uses TRBV28 with TRBJ2-1; 8 bases fit TRBD2. With 4 bases clipped from V and 7 bases from J, the junction kept 0 bases outside the gene matches. The V gene's germline CDR1 is MDHEN and CDR2 SYDVKM. This CDR3 has 12 amino acids. CDR3 residues: CASSSGGNEQFF. CDR3 coding DNA: TGTGCCAGCAGTTCGGGGGGGAATGAGCAGTTCTTC.

The chain recombines TRBV19 with TRBJ2-1, with D tentatively TRBD2 (6 bases). The V end was cut by 4 bases, the J end by 2 bases, with 15 bases between. CDR1 and CDR2 from the germline V gene are LNHDA and SQIVND (reference sequence). This CDR3 is built from 16 residues. As DNA, the CDR3 is TGTGCCAGTAGTACTTCGTTAGCGGCGACCTACAATGAGCAGTTCTTC. Its translation: CASSTSLAATYNEQFF.

This clone was recorded only once. J is TRBJ2-2 and V is TRBV4-1; no firm D call. Trimming removed 4 bases at V and 3 bases at J, with 9 bases between. The length of the CDR3 is 14 residues. Germline CDR1 MGHRA, CDR2 YSYEKL. This chain's CDR3 is CASSRTEYTGELFF. The DNA for the CDR3 is TGCGCCAGCAGCCGAACCGAGTACACCGGGGAGCTGTTTTTT.